The clone carrying this T cell receptor beta chain has a handful of counts. This sample was included in a study of early T cells in non-severe SARS-CoV-2 infection. Via MiXCR, TCRdb re-called the 5' RACE reads, giving one row per CDR3 protein. The sample contains some 40,000 distinct CDR3 sequences, approximately 5.1% of which appear only once. The CDR3 extends over 11 amino acids. Germline-derived CDR1 and CDR2 are SGHAT and FQNNGV. Trimming left V 4 bases short and J 13 bases short, with 8 bases between. The material was whole blood, obtained at baseline. The receptor was isolated from an adult who was a healthcare worker with PCR-confirmed SARS-CoV-2 infection or an uninfected control (not recorded which). The chain employs TRBV11-2 and TRBJ1-6; D uncertain. CDR3 loop: CASSSSNPLHF. The CDR3 DNA reads as TGTGCCAGCAGCTCGTCTAACCCCCTCCACTTT.